These 28 T cell receptor beta chains were sequenced from one sample in a study of shared clonotypes between healthy human individuals (dated by TCRdb to about 2020). Libraries were prepared through the immunoSEQ multiplex PCR assay. The clones in this table, taken by TCRdb from immuneACCESS, are in-frame only. Not every clone is retained; where verified, under half of the shortfall comes from an unresolved V gene, and the cause of the rest is unknown. Recorded for this sample are approximately 980,000 clones; about three quarters of them occurred a single time. Approximately 1.5% of the sample comes from the top ten. Sequenced: memory CD4+ T cells sorted from blood. This specimen's cell subset or site label, per the study, means: CD45RA-negative fraction. All receptors derive from a man in his late teens or twenties in good health.

This clone appeared a few times. V is TRBV15 and J is TRBJ2-3, with 8 bases that match TRBD2. This CDR3 comprises 17 residues. After removal of 1 base from V and 4 bases from J, the junction contained 10 bases not matched to a gene. Germline V gene sequence: CDR1 LNHNV, CDR2 YYDKDF (reference sequence). This CDR3 is CATSRASGSGRSDTQYF. The CDR3 bases are TGTGCCACCAGCAGAGCAAGCGGGAGTGGTAGATCAGATACGCAGTATTTT.

The rearrangement joins TRBV9 to TRBJ1-3, with 9 bases aligning to TRBD1. From germline, CDR1 is SGDLS and CDR2 YYNGEE. This CDR3 spans 14 amino acids. Trimming cost V 3 bases and J 7 bases; bases outside gene matches: 5. The CDR3 DNA sequence: TGTGCCAGCAGCGCGGGGGACAGGGTCAACACCATATATTTT. Protein: CASSAGDRVNTIYF.

The rearrangement uses TRBV6-1 and TRBJ2-1; D may be TRBD1 or TRBD2 (5 bases each). CDR1 is MNHNS, CDR2 SASEGT, per germline. The V gene lost 2 bases and the J gene lost 1 base, with 12 bases spanning the gap. CDR3 length: 16 amino acids. CDR3 loop: CASSERLWGSYNEQFF. CDR3 nucleotides: TGTGCCAGCAGTGAAAGGTTGTGGGGGTCCTACAATGAGCAGTTCTTC.

The chain combines TRBV7-9 with TRBJ2-1, with D hard to call. The CDR3 extends over 16 amino acids. Trimming took 4 bases from V and 3 from J, leaving 16 bases between them. The germline gives CDR1 SEHNR, CDR2 FQNEAQ (reference sequence). CDR3 DNA sequence: TGTGCCAGCAGCTCTACTCGGAGACTCGACTACAATGAGCAGTTCTTC. Protein product: CASSSTRRLDYNEQFF.

The CDR3 spells CASSLSQGGVETQYF. The CDR3 DNA sequence: TGTGCCAGCAGCTTATCACAGGGAGGGGTCGAGACCCAGTACTTC. The genes are TRBV11-2 and TRBJ2-5, with D perhaps TRBD2 (7 bases). Germline V gene data show CDR1 as SGHAT and CDR2 as FQNNGV. This CDR3 comprises 15 residues. V dropped 2 bases and J dropped 5 bases, with 15 bases sitting between them.

The rearrangement joins TRBV6-4 to TRBJ2-3; D tentatively fits TRBD1 or TRBD2 (5 bases each). The CDR3 loop spans 15 amino acids. Germline V gene data show CDR1 as MRHNA and CDR2 as SNTAGT. The V end was cut by 2 bases, the J end by 2 bases, with 11 bases between. The CDR3 spells CASSDRGRLTDTQYF. As DNA, the CDR3 is TGTGCCAGCAGTGACAGGGGACGCCTCACAGATACGCAGTATTTT.

The J gene is TRBJ2-2, the V gene TRBV2; a weak D match, TRBD2 (5 bases). V was shortened by 8 bases and J by 2 bases, with 12 bases between the two germline ends. The germline gives CDR1 SNHLY, CDR2 FYNNEI. The CDR3 consists of 14 residues. As DNA, the CDR3 is TGTGCCAGCTCGGCTAGCTTAAACACCGGGGAGCTGTTTTTT. Translation: CASSASLNTGELFF.

The chain links TRBV5-6 to TRBJ1-5; a weak D match, TRBD1 (6 bases). The V end lost 1 base, the J end lost 10 bases, and 15 bases lay between the germline ends. This CDR3 region has 14 residues. Germline V lookup: CDR1 SGHDT, CDR2 YYEEEE. The CDR3 bases are TGTGCCAGCAGCTTGAGGGCAGGGGCTGGTCCCCAGCATTTT. Its translation: CASSLRAGAGPQHF.

DNA for the CDR3: TGTGCCAGCAGCTTAAGCCGGGGAGAGTACGAGCAGTACTTC. This gives the protein CASSLSRGEYEQYF. This rearrangement joins TRBV28 to TRBJ2-7; D possibly corresponds to TRBD2 (5 bases). The germline V and J ends were trimmed by 6 bases and 4 bases, with 16 bases remaining between them. CDR1 MDHEN and CDR2 SYDVKM come from the germline V gene. The length of the CDR3 is 14 residues.

The rearrangement joins TRBV5-6 to TRBJ2-5, with a tentative D call TRBD1 (6 bases). CDR1 SGHDT and CDR2 YYEEEE come from the germline V gene. Between the trimmed V and J ends, which lost 4 bases and 2 bases, there was a span of 12 bases. This CDR3 is 14 amino acids long. Here the CDR3 DNA reads TGTGCCAGCAGCGAATACAGGGCGCAAGAGACCCAGTACTTC. Protein: CASSEYRAQETQYF.

The V and J genes are TRBV5-6 and TRBJ1-2; D is uncertain. Trimming shortened V by 3 bases and J by 8 bases, and 8 bases separated the two germline ends. The CDR3 is 11 amino acids. Germline assignment: CDR1 SGHDT and CDR2 YYEEEE. The CDR3 coding sequence is TGTGCCAGCAGCTATCTCCAGGGCTACACCTTC. This sequence encodes CASSYLQGYTF. Full variable domain (rest looked up from reference TRBV5-6 and TRBJ1-2): DAGVTQSPTHLIKTRGQQVTLRCSPKSGHDTVSWYQQALGQGPQFIFQYYEEEERQRGNFPDRFSGHQFPNYSSELNVNALLLGDSALYLCASSYLQGYTFGSGTRLTVV.

V gene TRBV7-2 combines with J gene TRBJ2-7; 8 bases agree with TRBD2. V was clipped by 2 bases and J by 1 base; unmatched bases: 10. The V gene's germline CDR1 is SGHTA and CDR2 FQGNSA. The CDR3 totals 17 residues. CDR3 coding DNA: TGTGCCAGCAGCTTAATCGCGGGTGCGGGAGGTTCCTACGAGCAGTACTTC. Translated, it gives CASSLIAGAGGSYEQYF.

About this clone: Since a much larger clone is just one base distant, this may be a read error. This specimen includes other DNA sequences encoding the same CDR3. This sequence joins TRBV28 and TRBJ2-7, with 7 bases fitting TRBD1. The CDR3 length is 13 residues. Germline V gene sequence: CDR1 MDHEN, CDR2 SYDVKM. V was clipped by 6 bases and J by 0 bases; unmatched bases: 2. The DNA for the CDR3 is TGTGCCAGCAGCGGGGACAGCTCCTACGAGCAGTACTTC. This sequence encodes CASSGDSSYEQYF.

V and J are TRBV6-6 and TRBJ2-3, with D hard to call. CDR1 and CDR2 (germline): MNHNY, SVGAGI (reference sequence). The CDR3 is 12 amino acids. The ends were cut back, 3 bases at V and 4 bases at J, with 5 bases in the middle. The CDR3 nucleotides read TGTGCCAGCAGTTATGTGTCAGATACGCAGTATTTT. Residues: CASSYVSDTQYF.

The genes are TRBV2 and TRBJ2-7; maybe TRBD1 (5 bases). The germline V gene encodes CDR1 SNHLY and CDR2 FYNNEI. This CDR3 comprises 13 residues. The V end was cut by 7 bases, the J end by 2 bases, with 12 bases between. CDR3 amino acids: CASTTRAPYEQYF. CDR3 sequence (DNA): TGTGCCAGCACCACCAGGGCCCCCTACGAGCAGTACTTC.

V is TRBV7-9 and J is TRBJ2-7; 12 nucleotides line up with TRBD2. After removal of 5 bases from V and 5 bases from J, the junction contained 7 bases not matched to a gene. CDR3 size: 15 residues. Germline values: CDR1 SEHNR, CDR2 FQNEAQ (reference sequence). The CDR3 coding sequence is TGTGCCAGCAGCCCCGGACTAGCGGGGCACCACGAGCAGTACTTC. It is translated as CASSPGLAGHHEQYF.

The J gene is TRBJ2-1, the V gene TRBV9; 10 nucleotides match TRBD2. The V segment lost 0 bases and the J segment 8 bases; nucleotides outside the gene matches: 5. The CDR3 totals 15 residues. Germline lookup yields CDR1 SGDLS and CDR2 YYNGEE. The CDR3 bases are TGTGCCAGCAGCGTAGACTCTAGCGGGGGAGATGAGCAGTTCTTC. Translation gives CASSVDSSGGDEQFF.

The V and J genes are TRBV6-1 and TRBJ2-3; tentatively, D is TRBD1 (6 bases). The V gene's germline CDR1 is MNHNS and CDR2 SASEGT. The CDR3 has 13 residues. The V end lost 10 bases, the J end lost 6 bases, and 17 bases lay between the germline ends. The CDR3 is CATQGIVGDTQYF. As DNA, the CDR3 is TGTGCCACCCAGGGGATTGTAGGTGATACGCAGTATTTT.

The chain couples TRBV27 to TRBJ1-5, with D tentatively TRBD1 (5 bases). CDR3 length equals 13 residues. CDR1 MNHEY and CDR2 SMNVEV come from the germline V gene (reference sequence). Trimming cost V 4 bases and J 7 bases, with 11 bases left between them. Written as DNA, the CDR3 is TGTGCCAGCAGTTCCAGGGTACGGCAGCCCCAGCATTTT. It codes for CASSSRVRQPQHF.

CDR3 sequence (DNA): TGCGCCAGCAGCTTGGGCCCGGGACAGGGGGCAGGGGAGCAGTACTTC. It specifies CASSLGPGQGAGEQYF. V gene TRBV5-1 combines with J gene TRBJ2-7; 12 bases line up with TRBD1. Germline values: CDR1 SGHRS, CDR2 YFSETQ. The CDR3 has 16 residues. Germline trimming cut 0 bases from V and 7 bases from J; bases unmatched to any gene: 8.

The V and J genes are TRBV5-4 and TRBJ1-1; possibly TRBD1 for D (6 bases). This CDR3 spans 16 amino acids. Trimming stripped 7 bases from V and 3 bases from J, with 22 bases between. Germline-derived CDR1 and CDR2 are SGHNT and YYREEE (reference sequence). The CDR3 region is CASGLDSPVRDTEAFF. The CDR3 DNA reads TGTGCCAGCGGGTTGGACAGTCCGGTCCGGGACACTGAAGCTTTCTTT.

The chain links TRBV6-1 to TRBJ1-5; D possibly corresponds to TRBD1 (5 bases). The V gene's germline CDR1 is MNHNS and CDR2 SASEGT. The CDR3 is 17 residues long. The germline V and J ends were trimmed by 3 bases and 4 bases, with 19 bases remaining between them. The CDR3 sequence: CASSDGGMGVRNQPQHF. The CDR3 DNA sequence: TGTGCCAGCAGTGACGGGGGGATGGGGGTACGAAATCAGCCCCAGCATTTT.

The chain couples TRBV28 to TRBJ1-5, with TRBD1 identical over 8 bases. With 5 bases clipped from V and 5 bases from J, the junction kept 14 bases outside the gene matches. The germline gives CDR1 MDHEN, CDR2 SYDVKM. This CDR3 has 17 residues. CDR3 in amino acids: CASSAGQALLGHQPQHF. CDR3 bases: TGTGCCAGCAGTGCGGGACAGGCCCTCTTAGGGCATCAGCCCCAGCATTTT.

The rearrangement links TRBV18 to TRBJ2-7; tentatively, D is TRBD1 (6 bases). The CDR3 sequence is 14 residues long. Per the germline V gene, CDR1 is KGHSH and CDR2 is LQKENI. The ends were cut back, 5 bases at V and 6 bases at J, with 17 bases in the middle. CDR3 loop: CASSRLQGLGEQYF. The CDR3 bases are TGTGCCAGCTCAAGGTTGCAGGGGCTTGGCGAGCAGTACTTC.

The chain uses TRBV29-1 and TRBJ1-2; TRBD1 might be the D (6 bases). V was pared by 5 bases and J by 2 bases, with 18 bases between. The CDR3 spans 15 residues. Germline V gene lookup returns CDR1 SQVTM and CDR2 ANQGSEA. CDR3 residues: CSVWGQGIGNYGYTF. CDR3 DNA: TGCAGCGTTTGGGGCCAGGGGATCGGGAACTATGGCTACACCTTC.

The V and J genes are TRBV19 and TRBJ2-2; D is ambiguous. Trimming removed 6 bases from V and 5 bases from J, with 13 bases in between. The CDR3 runs 14 residues. The germline V gene encodes CDR1 LNHDA and CDR2 SQIVND (reference sequence). In nucleotides, the CDR3 is TGTGCCAGTAGACTCCTATTCAATACCGGGGAGCTGTTTTTT. Translating gives CASRLLFNTGELFF. The variable domain in full, with the rest retrieved from reference TRBV19 and TRBJ2-2, is DGGITQSPKYLFRKEGQNVTLSCEQNLNHDAMYWYRQDPGQGLRLIYYSQIVNDFQKGDIAEGYSVSREKKESFPLTVTSAQKNPTAFYLCASRLLFNTGELFFGEGSRLTVL.

A word on this clone: This sample also contains other DNA sequences that code for the same CDR3. The CDR3, as DNA: TGCGCCAGCAGCTCGGACTCTAACTATGGCTACACCTTC. Its protein product is CASSSDSNYGYTF. The chain combines TRBV5-1 with TRBJ1-2, with D uncertain. The germline V gene encodes CDR1 SGHRS and CDR2 YFSETQ. This CDR3 region has 13 residues. The germline V and J ends were trimmed by 3 bases and 0 bases, with 6 bases remaining between them.

The chain joins TRBV7-2 to TRBJ2-7; TRBD2 aligns across 12 bases. Germline assignment: CDR1 SGHTA and CDR2 FQGNSA. The CDR3 is made up of 16 amino acids. V shed 6 bases, J shed 0 bases, and the junction held 6 bases outside the gene matches. The chain's CDR3 is CASSPTSGRSSYEQYF. The CDR3 region has the DNA TGTGCCAGCAGTCCGACTAGCGGGAGAAGCTCCTACGAGCAGTACTTC.